This is a list of T cell receptor beta chains from one sample in a study of CD8+CD57+ T cells in acquired aplastic anemia. TCRdb ran MiXCR on the reads and lists one entry per CDR3 protein. The sample has 450,000 to 550,000 distinct CDR3 sequences, around 30% seen once; the top ten hold less than 0.85%. Sequenced material: sorted CD4+, CD8+, or CD8+CD57+ T cells (not recorded which) from PBMCs. Receptors were obtained from a human donor with aplastic anemia. CDR3s include the opening cysteine and the closing phenylalanine or tryptophan. The D gene is left open where the match is weak. A clone size is listed for some rows: how often the clone was seen (once, few, many), or a class if it is expanded.

V	J	size	D	DNA	CDR3
TRBV29-1	TRBJ2-1	many	.	TGCAGCGTTGAAGATAATCGGGGGAATGAGCAGTTCTTC	CSVEDNRGNEQFF
TRBV12-3/TRBV12-4	TRBJ2-7	.	TRBD1	TGTGCCAGCAGGTTGGGACAGGGGGTCAACGAGCAGTACTTC	CASRLGQGVNEQYF
TRBV30	TRBJ1-2	few	TRBD1	TGTGCCTGGAGTGCCGGGACAGCGAACTATGGCTACACCTTC	CAWSAGTANYGYTF
TRBV7-9	TRBJ1-5	many	.	TGTGCCAGCAGCCCGGCGGACGGTCACAATCAGCCCCAGCATTTT	CASSPADGHNQPQHF
TRBV11-2	TRBJ2-7	few	TRBD1	TGCGCCAGCAGCCGAAACAGGGGTCCCACCTACGAGCAGTACTTC	CASSRNRGPTYEQYF
TRBV2	TRBJ1-6	many	TRBD1	TGTGCCAGCAGTGGAGACAGGGGGCTTGCTTCACCCCTCCACTTT	CASSGDRGLASPLHF
TRBV2	TRBJ2-1	many	TRBD2	TGTGCCAGCGGCTCCGGGACTAGCACCCATGAGCAGTTCTTC	CASGSGTSTHEQFF
TRBV29-1	TRBJ1-2	.	TRBD1	TGCAGCGTCCTAACCTCGGACAGGGGGAACTATGGCTACACCTTC	CSVLTSDRGNYGYTF
TRBV6-5	TRBJ1-2	few	.	TGTGCCAGCAGTTACGGCCGGGTTGAGAATGGCTACACCTTC	CASSYGRVENGYTF
TRBV18	TRBJ1-5	few	TRBD1	TGTGCCAGCTCGTCCGGGACAGCGAGCAATCAGCCCCAGCATTTT	CASSSGTASNQPQHF
TRBV29-1	TRBJ2-1	many	.	TGCAGCGTTCGGGATAATGAGCAGTTCTTC	CSVRDNEQFF
TRBV6-1	TRBJ1-6	few	.	TGTGCCAGCAGCAGGGACGGAGGCTCCTATAATTCACCCCTCCACTTT	CASSRDGGSYNSPLHF
TRBV19	TRBJ2-7	many	TRBD2	TGTGCCAGTAGTCCCTACTCCGGGACTATCATCGAGCAGTACTTC	CASSPYSGTIIEQYF
TRBV29-1	TRBJ1-1	many	.	TGCAGCGTTGAGTATAAGGGGATGAACACTGAAGCTTTCTTT	CSVEYKGMNTEAFF
TRBV10-3	TRBJ2-3	.	TRBD2	TGTGCCATCAGTGACCCGATGACTAGCGGGAAGCCAGATACGCAGTATTTT	CAISDPMTSGKPDTQYF
TRBV28	TRBJ1-2	.	.	TGTGCCAGCTTTAGGACTATACGTGGCGATGGCTACACCTTC	CASFRTIRGDGYTF
TRBV7-9	TRBJ2-5	many	.	TGTGCCAGCAGCTCGTCCTCTAGTAACCAGTACTTC	CASSSSSSNQYF
TRBV29-1	TRBJ1-2	.	TRBD1	TGCAGCGAGCCTGGACAGGTGAACTATGGCTACACCTTC	CSEPGQVNYGYTF
TRBV9	TRBJ2-7	many	.	TGTGCCAGCAGTTTCCAGGGGGGATCCTACGAGCAGTACTTC	CASSFQGGSYEQYF
TRBV29-1	TRBJ1-4	many	.	TGCAGCGTGTCAAAACAGACAGGAAATGAAAAACTGTTTTTT	CSVSKQTGNEKLFF
TRBV2	TRBJ2-2	.	.	TGTGCCAGCAGTGAAACCGGGACCGGGGAGCTGTTTTTT	CASSETGTGELFF
TRBV10-2	TRBJ2-2	.	.	TGCGCCAGCACTTATACTAGGAACACCGGGGAGCTGTTTTTT	CASTYTRNTGELFF
TRBV2	TRBJ2-5	.	.	TGTGCCAGCAGTCCCATCGGGGGGCCAGAGACCCAGTACTTC	CASSPIGGPETQYF
TRBV20-1	TRBJ2-7	.	TRBD2	TGCAGTGCCGGGGGGCTAGCGGGGGGCACCTACGAGCAGCACTTC	CSAGGLAGGTYEQHF
TRBV7-2	TRBJ2-5	few	.	TGTGCCAGCAGCCAAGAAAGCGTTGAGACCCAGTACTTC	CASSQESVETQYF
TRBV10-1	TRBJ2-1	.	TRBD1	TGTGCCAGCAGTGACAGGGCGCAGTTCTTC	CASSDRAQFF
TRBV12-3/TRBV12-4	TRBJ2-4	.	.	TGTGCCAGCAGTTTGTTCCTAGCCAAAAACATTCAGTACTTC	CASSLFLAKNIQYF
TRBV7-9	TRBJ2-7	.	.	TGTGCCAGCACCGATCCGGTAGGCTACGAGCAGTACTTC	CASTDPVGYEQYF
TRBV6-4	TRBJ2-3	.	TRBD2	TGTGCCAGCAGTGACTCTAGCGGGGGAGGAGATACGCAGTATTTT	CASSDSSGGGDTQYF
TRBV20-1	TRBJ2-4	.	.	TGCAGTGTAGGACAGAACCTAGCCAGAAACATTCAGTACTTC	CSVGQNLARNIQYF
TRBV20-1	TRBJ1-6	many	.	TGCAGCCTTGTCACGGGACAACTTAATTCACCCCTCCACTTT	CSLVTGQLNSPLHF